This T cell receptor beta chain was obtained from a study of neurological immune-mediated disorders. Germline values: CDR1 SQVTM, CDR2 ANQGSEA. CDR3 length: 12 amino acids. Deletions cut 4 bases from V and 8 bases from J, with 12 bases between. This clonotype occurred a few times. The cDNA came from 5'RACE with 10-nucleotide random UMIs. Over 200 million TCR-beta sequences from 15-18 subjects came out of each sequencing run. MiXCR, applied by TCRdb to the 5' RACE reads, yields one record per CDR3 protein. The repertoire holds about 50,000 distinct CDR3 sequences, with 9% to 10% as singletons. Stated time point: longitudinal time-point 1 (baseline). PBMCs stored at -80 C, numbering 2 million, were the origin of the unsorted libraries.

The chain couples TRBV29-1 to TRBJ2-4; D is unresolved. The sequence was collected from a woman between 40 and 55 years old in good health. The sample taken for sequencing was PBMCs. The CDR3 nucleotides read TGCAGCGTTGTTGGTGATGGGCACATTCAGTACTTC. This sequence encodes CSVVGDGHIQYF.